What follows is one TCR beta chain and its context. Profiling relied on immunoSEQ multiplex PCR, and the TCRdb table lists in-frame clones only, not all of them. In the table there are 56,000 or so clones, roughly nine tenths of which are singletons. The data are from a study of blood T cell repertoires in COVID-19. Germline V gives CDR1 LGHNA, CDR2 YSLEER. The CDR3 is 15 residues long. The V segment lost 4 bases and the J segment 6 bases; nucleotides outside the gene matches: 11. The genes are TRBV4-3 and TRBJ2-5; 7 bases match TRBD1. The sample was peripheral blood. The TCR originated in a woman in her fifties or sixties with COVID-19, enrolled during active disease. The CDR3 loop is CASSPGTAVGQTQYF. DNA of the CDR3: TGCGCCAGCAGCCCCGGGACAGCCGTCGGGCAGACCCAGTACTTC.